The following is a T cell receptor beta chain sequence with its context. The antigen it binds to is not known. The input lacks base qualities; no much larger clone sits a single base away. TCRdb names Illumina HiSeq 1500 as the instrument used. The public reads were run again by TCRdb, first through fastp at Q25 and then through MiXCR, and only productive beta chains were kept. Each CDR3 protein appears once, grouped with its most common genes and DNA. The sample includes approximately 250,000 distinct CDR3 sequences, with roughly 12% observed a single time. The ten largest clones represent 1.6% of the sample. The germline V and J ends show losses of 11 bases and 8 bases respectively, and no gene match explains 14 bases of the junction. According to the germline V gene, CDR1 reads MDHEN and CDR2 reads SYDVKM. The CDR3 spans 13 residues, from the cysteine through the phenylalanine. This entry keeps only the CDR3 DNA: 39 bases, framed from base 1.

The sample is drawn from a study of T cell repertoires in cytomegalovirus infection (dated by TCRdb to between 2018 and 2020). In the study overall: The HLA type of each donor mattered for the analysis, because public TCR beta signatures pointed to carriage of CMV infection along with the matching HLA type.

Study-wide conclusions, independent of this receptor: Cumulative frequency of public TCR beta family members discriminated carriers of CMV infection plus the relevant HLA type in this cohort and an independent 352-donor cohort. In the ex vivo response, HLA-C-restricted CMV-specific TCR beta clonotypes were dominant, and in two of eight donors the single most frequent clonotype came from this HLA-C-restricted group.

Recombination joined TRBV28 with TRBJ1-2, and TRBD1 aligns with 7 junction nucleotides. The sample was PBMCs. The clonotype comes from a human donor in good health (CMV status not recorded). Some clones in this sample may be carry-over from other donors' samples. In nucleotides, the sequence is TGTGCCGCCCGGGACAGCACATGGAGGGGCTACACCTTC. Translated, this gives CAARDSTWRGYTF.